A selection of T cell receptor beta chains follows, all from one sample in a study of blood T cell repertoires in COVID-19. The method was immunoSEQ multiplex PCR; TCRdb's version includes in-frame clones alone and lacks a portion of them. The table records around 220,000 clones, roughly nine tenths of them present only once. The specimen was peripheral blood. These receptors all stem from a woman between 50 and 59 years old with acute or convalescent COVID-19. Each CDR3 is given with its conserved first and last residue. A D gene is named only where the DNA matches it firmly. Where a row states a size, it is once, few, many or the class of an expanded clone; other rows omit it.

V: TRBV9; J: TRBJ2-7; size: .; D: .; DNA: TGTGCCAGCAGCGCCACAGGGTTCTCCTACGAGCAGTACTTC; CDR3: CASSATGFSYEQYF
V: TRBV29-1; J: TRBJ1-2; size: .; D: TRBD1; DNA: TGCAGCGTTGAAGAGGGCAGGGGGCGAGGCTACACCTTC; CDR3: CSVEEGRGRGYTF
V: TRBV9; J: TRBJ1-2; size: .; D: TRBD1; DNA: TGTGCCAGCAGCGCCGGGACAGGGGGCTTCTATGGCTACACCTTC; CDR3: CASSAGTGGFYGYTF
V: TRBV18; J: TRBJ1-1; size: .; D: TRBD1; DNA: TGTGCCAGCTCGCGGATGGACAGGGGAAACACTGAAGCTTTCTTT; CDR3: CASSRMDRGNTEAFF
V: TRBV5-1; J: TRBJ2-5; size: .; D: .; DNA: TGCGCCAGCAGCTTGGCGGCCCAGGGAGGTCAGGAGACCCAGTACTTC; CDR3: CASSLAAQGGQETQYF
V: TRBV5-1; J: TRBJ2-7; size: once; D: TRBD2; DNA: TGCGCCAGCAGTTCTAGCGGGGCTTCCTACGAGCAGTACTTC; CDR3: CASSSSGASYEQYF
V: TRBV5-4; J: TRBJ2-3; size: .; D: .; DNA: TGTGCCAGCAGCTTGGACACAATCACAGATACGCAGTATTTT; CDR3: CASSLDTITDTQYF
V: TRBV19; J: TRBJ1-6; size: .; D: .; DNA: TGTGCCACCGGAGTTTCCTATAATTCACCCCTCCACTTT; CDR3: CATGVSYNSPLHF
V: TRBV5-1; J: TRBJ2-1; size: .; D: .; DNA: TGCGCCAGCAGCTCCAGGGGCTTGGGGTACAATGAGCAGTTCTTC; CDR3: CASSSRGLGYNEQFF
V: TRBV5-1; J: TRBJ1-1; size: few; D: .; DNA: TGCGCCAGCAGCTTACAGGGCATGAACACTGAAGCTTTCTTT; CDR3: CASSLQGMNTEAFF
V: TRBV6-5; J: TRBJ1-1; size: .; D: TRBD1; DNA: TGTGCCAGCAGCAACAGGGGACTGAACACTGAAGCTTTCTTT; CDR3: CASSNRGLNTEAFF
V: TRBV5-1; J: TRBJ2-3; size: .; D: .; DNA: TGCGCCAGCAGCCTCCGCGGCCGCACAGATACGCAGTATTTT; CDR3: CASSLRGRTDTQYF
V: TRBV19; J: TRBJ2-1; size: few; D: .; DNA: TGTGCCAGTAGCTCCCCTCTTGCCTACAATGAGCAGTTCTTC; CDR3: CASSSPLAYNEQFF
V: TRBV14; J: TRBJ2-5; size: .; D: .; DNA: TGTGCCAGCAGCCAAGAAGGTAGAGGGTTGGAGACCCAGTACTTC; CDR3: CASSQEGRGLETQYF
V: TRBV11-2; J: TRBJ2-1; size: once; D: TRBD2; DNA: TGTGCCAGCAGCTTAGGTGTGCTAGCGGGGAATTCCTACAATGAGCAGTTCTTC; CDR3: CASSLGVLAGNSYNEQFF
V: TRBV9; J: TRBJ2-1; size: .; D: TRBD1; DNA: TGTGCCAGCAGCGTAGGGGGGGACAGGCCCTACAATGAGCAGTTCTTC; CDR3: CASSVGGDRPYNEQFF
V: TRBV7-2; J: TRBJ1-5; size: .; D: .; DNA: TGTGCCAGCAGCGGACAATTCGATCAGCCCCAGCATTTT; CDR3: CASSGQFDQPQHF
V: TRBV28; J: TRBJ1-6; size: .; D: .; DNA: TGTGCCAGCAGTAGAGTCCTTTATAATTCACCCCTCCACTTT; CDR3: CASSRVLYNSPLHF
V: TRBV14; J: TRBJ2-3; size: .; D: .; DNA: TGTGCCAGCAGCCAAAATGAGGATACGCAGTATTTT; CDR3: CASSQNEDTQYF
V: TRBV5-1; J: TRBJ1-2; size: .; D: TRBD1; DNA: TGCGCCAGCAGCTTGGCCGGGACAGGGAATACGGGGAGTGGCTACACCTTC; CDR3: CASSLAGTGNTGSGYTF
V: TRBV9; J: TRBJ1-6; size: .; D: TRBD1; DNA: TGTGCCAGCAGCCCGGGACAGGAGAATTCACCCCTCCACTTT; CDR3: CASSPGQENSPLHF
V: TRBV6-5; J: TRBJ1-1; size: once; D: .; DNA: TGTGCCAGCTCACTAGCAGGGAACACTGAAGCTTTCTTT; CDR3: CASSLAGNTEAFF
V: TRBV28; J: TRBJ2-7; size: .; D: TRBD2; DNA: TGTGCCAGCACCCTGGGACTAGTGGGGAAAGAGCAGTACTTC; CDR3: CASTLGLVGKEQYF
V: TRBV12-3/TRBV12-4; J: TRBJ1-6; size: .; D: .; DNA: TGTGCCAGCAGTGCAATACAGGGCTCACCCCTCCACTTT; CDR3: CASSAIQGSPLHF
V: TRBV11-3; J: TRBJ2-1; size: .; D: TRBD1; DNA: TGTGCCAGCAGCGTCGGGACAGGCGAGACGGATGAGCAGTTCTTC; CDR3: CASSVGTGETDEQFF
V: TRBV9; J: TRBJ2-1; size: .; D: .; DNA: TGTGCCAGCAGCGTTGGTACTAGCCTAAACAATGAGCAGTTCTTC; CDR3: CASSVGTSLNNEQFF
V: TRBV27; J: TRBJ1-5; size: .; D: .; DNA: TGTGCCAGCAGTTTGGCAGGCAATCAGCCCCAGCATTTT; CDR3: CASSLAGNQPQHF
V: TRBV6-5; J: TRBJ1-4; size: .; D: .; DNA: TGTGCCAGCAGTTACTCGGCAGGGGTATATGAAAAACTGTTTTTT; CDR3: CASSYSAGVYEKLFF
V: TRBV14; J: TRBJ2-7; size: .; D: TRBD2; DNA: TGTGCCAGCAGCCCCCTTTGGCTAGCGGGGCGCGAGCAGTACTTC; CDR3: CASSPLWLAGREQYF
V: TRBV10-3; J: TRBJ2-1; size: .; D: TRBD2; DNA: TGTGCCACCGAGGGGAGCGGGGGAATCAATGAGCAGTTCTTC; CDR3: CATEGSGGINEQFF
V: TRBV19; J: TRBJ1-3; size: few; D: .; DNA: TGTGCCAGTAGTAGCGGGAGTTACTCTGGAAACACCATATATTTT; CDR3: CASSSGSYSGNTIYF
V: TRBV6-2/TRBV6-3; J: TRBJ2-3; size: .; D: TRBD2; DNA: TGTGCCAGCAGTAGGGGAAGCGGGGCCCGCACAGATACGCAGTATTTT; CDR3: CASSRGSGARTDTQYF
V: TRBV27; J: TRBJ1-6; size: .; D: TRBD1; DNA: TGTGCCAGCAGTTTAAACACAGGGGGCTCAGGAAGGTCACCCCTCCACTTT; CDR3: CASSLNTGGSGRSPLHF
V: TRBV5-4; J: TRBJ1-1; size: few; D: .; DNA: TGTGCCAGCAGTGGGGAGACGCACACTGAAGCTTTCTTT; CDR3: CASSGETHTEAFF
V: TRBV30; J: TRBJ1-1; size: .; D: TRBD1; DNA: TGTGCCTGGAGTTGGGACAGTGGGGACACTGAAGCTTTCTTT; CDR3: CAWSWDSGDTEAFF
V: TRBV6-5; J: TRBJ1-3; size: .; D: TRBD1; DNA: TGTGCCAGCAGTTCACAGGGGATAACTGGAAACACCATATATTTT; CDR3: CASSSQGITGNTIYF
V: TRBV28; J: TRBJ1-2; size: .; D: TRBD1; DNA: TGTGCCAGCACCCTGACAGGGGGCGGCTACACCTTC; CDR3: CASTLTGGGYTF
V: TRBV9; J: TRBJ2-7; size: .; D: TRBD2; DNA: TGTGCCAGCAGCGTAGCTGGTAGCGGGGGACCCTACGAGCAGTACTTC; CDR3: CASSVAGSGGPYEQYF
V: TRBV18; J: TRBJ1-3; size: .; D: TRBD1; DNA: TGTGCCAGCTCACCCGGACAGGTCTCTGGAAACACCATATATTTT; CDR3: CASSPGQVSGNTIYF
V: TRBV7-3; J: TRBJ2-5; size: .; D: TRBD2; DNA: TGTGCCAGCAGCAGGACTAGCGGACAAGAGACCCAGTACTTC; CDR3: CASSRTSGQETQYF
V: TRBV19; J: TRBJ1-5; size: .; D: .; DNA: TGTGCCACTTCAGGAGGGTGGAATCAGCCCCAGCATTTT; CDR3: CATSGGWNQPQHF
V: TRBV5-4; J: TRBJ1-1; size: .; D: .; DNA: TGTGCCAGCAGCTTGAGAGGGCTGAACACTGAAGCTTTCTTT; CDR3: CASSLRGLNTEAFF
V: TRBV3-1/TRBV3-2; J: TRBJ2-7; size: .; D: TRBD1; DNA: TGTGCCAGCAGTCGGGACAGGGTACACGAGCAGTACTTC; CDR3: CASSRDRVHEQYF
V: TRBV7-2; J: TRBJ2-3; size: .; D: TRBD1; DNA: TGTGCCAGCAGCTCAGGGGGCGGGCGCACAGATACGCAGTATTTT; CDR3: CASSSGGGRTDTQYF
V: TRBV18; J: TRBJ2-6; size: once; D: .; DNA: TGTGCCAGCTCACCACCCAGCTCTGGGGCCAACGTCCTGACTTTC; CDR3: CASSPPSSGANVLTF
V: TRBV5-1; J: TRBJ2-3; size: .; D: TRBD2; DNA: TGCGCCAGCAGCTCGGCTAGCGGGCAGAGCACAGATACGCAGTATTTT; CDR3: CASSSASGQSTDTQYF
V: TRBV6-2/TRBV6-3; J: TRBJ1-2; size: .; D: TRBD1; DNA: TGTGCCAGCAGTTCCCCGGCCGGGACAGGGGGCTATGGCTACACCTTC; CDR3: CASSSPAGTGGYGYTF
V: TRBV5-1; J: TRBJ2-3; size: .; D: TRBD1; DNA: TGCGCCAGCAGCGCCAGCGGGACAGGGACAGATACGCAGTATTTT; CDR3: CASSASGTGTDTQYF
V: TRBV28; J: TRBJ2-1; size: .; D: TRBD2; DNA: TGTGCCAGCATTGCAGCGGGGGGGCCAGATGAGCAGTTCTTC; CDR3: CASIAAGGPDEQFF
V: TRBV15; J: TRBJ2-3; size: .; D: .; DNA: TGTGCCACCAAGGCGGCCGACTGGACAGATACGCAGTATTTT; CDR3: CATKAADWTDTQYF
V: TRBV30; J: TRBJ1-4; size: .; D: .; DNA: TGTGCCTCTCCAGTTGCAACTAATGAAAAACTGTTTTTT; CDR3: CASPVATNEKLFF